A selection of T cell receptor beta chains follows, all from one sample in a study of blood T cells in healthy people across ages. TCRdb re-called the 5' RACE reads with MiXCR, one entry per CDR3 protein. Of around 750,000 distinct CDR3 sequences listed, approximately 55% are singletons. The specimen was blood. The receptors were sampled from an elderly man in good health. The CDR3 runs from the conserved cysteine through the conserved F or W. The order of the fields is CDR3 protein, CDR3 DNA, D gene, V gene, J gene, clone size. D genes are given only for firm matches. Not every row has a clone size; where given, it reads once, few, many or a size class.

CSAREALGEQFF	TGCAGTGCTAGAGAAGCCTTGGGGGAGCAGTTCTTC	.	TRBV20-1	TRBJ2-1	.
CSDLLASGLNEQFF	TGCAGTGATCTGTTGGCTAGCGGGCTCAATGAGCAGTTCTTC	TRBD2	TRBV20-1	TRBJ2-1	.
CSARPRTSANEQFF	TGCAGTGCTAGACCTCGGACGTCGGCCAATGAGCAGTTCTTC	.	TRBV20-1	TRBJ2-1	.
CASSERVEGLYNEQFF	TGTGCCAGCAGTGAAAGGGTAGAGGGGCTATACAATGAGCAGTTCTTC	.	TRBV6-1	TRBJ2-1	few
CASSWGGRSAGRDEQFF	TGCGCCAGCAGCTGGGGCGGCAGAAGCGCGGGTCGGGATGAGCAGTTCTTC	.	TRBV5-1	TRBJ2-1	.
CASSRGHGYGYTF	TGTGCCAGCAGCAGGGGGCACGGCTATGGCTACACCTTC	TRBD1	TRBV27	TRBJ1-2	once
CASSFSRTASNYGYTF	TGTGCCAGCAGCTTCTCTCGTACAGCCTCTAACTATGGCTACACCTTC	.	TRBV7-8	TRBJ1-2	.
CSAGDVFGETQYF	TGCAGTGCTGGAGACGTGTTTGGTGAGACCCAGTACTTC	.	TRBV20-1	TRBJ2-5	.
CAWGLRSGIQYF	TGTGCCTGGGGTTTGCGCAGTGGCATTCAGTACTTC	.	TRBV30	TRBJ2-4	.
CASSDWDRGQETQYF	TGTGCCAGCAGTGACTGGGACAGGGGCCAAGAGACCCAGTACTTC	TRBD1	TRBV25-1	TRBJ2-5	.
CASSRGVQGGNEQFF	TGTGCCAGCTCCAGAGGAGTGCAGGGAGGCAATGAGCAGTTCTTC	.	TRBV18	TRBJ2-1	.
CASTHNYEQYF	TGTGCCAGCACGCATAACTACGAGCAGTACTTC	.	TRBV6-8	TRBJ2-7	.
CASSRGRDEQYF	TGTGCCAGCAGTCGGGGGAGGGACGAGCAGTACTTC	TRBD2	TRBV12-3/TRBV12-4	TRBJ2-7	.
CATSRADRPYEQYF	TGTGCCACCAGCAGAGCCGACAGGCCCTACGAGCAGTACTTC	.	TRBV15	TRBJ2-7	few
CASGPGGPTNYGYTF	TGTGCCAGCGGACCGGGCGGGCCTACTAACTATGGCTACACCTTC	.	TRBV7-2	TRBJ1-2	once
CASSLTGLTGNEQFF	TGTGCCAGCAGCTTAACTGGACTAACGGGCAATGAGCAGTTCTTC	.	TRBV11-1	TRBJ2-1	.
CASMRTGVNTEAFF	TGTGCCAGCATGAGGACAGGGGTGAACACTGAAGCTTTCTTT	TRBD1	TRBV6-1	TRBJ1-1	.
CASSAPSYNEQFF	TGTGCCAGCAGCGCTCCCAGCTACAATGAGCAGTTCTTC	.	TRBV7-2	TRBJ2-1	once
CASRGDGASTDTQYF	TGTGCCAGCAGGGGAGACGGTGCTAGCACAGATACGCAGTATTTT	.	TRBV12-3/TRBV12-4	TRBJ2-3	.
CSVQRGTGQPQHF	TGCAGCGTCCAGAGGGGGACAGGTCAGCCCCAGCATTTT	TRBD1	TRBV29-1	TRBJ1-5	few
CASSLFLAGGPHRYAYF	TGTGCCAGCAGTTTATTTCTAGCGGGAGGGCCGCACAGATACGCGTATTTT	TRBD2	TRBV27	TRBJ2-3	.
CASSTRDGHSYEQYF	TGTGCCAGCAGCACCCGGGACGGGCACTCCTACGAGCAGTACTTC	.	TRBV7-9	TRBJ2-7	.
CASSYSGAGVYNEQFF	TGTGCCAGCAGTTACTCGGGGGCGGGAGTCTACAATGAGCAGTTCTTC	.	TRBV6-5	TRBJ2-1	.
CASSVMRGFTGELFF	TGTGCCAGCAGCGTGATGCGTGGTTTCACCGGGGAGCTGTTTTTT	.	TRBV2	TRBJ2-2	.
CASRRTGENYGYTF	TGTGCCAGCAGGCGGACAGGAGAAAACTATGGCTACACCTTC	TRBD1	TRBV6-6	TRBJ1-2	.
CASSYSGIAGVYNEQYF	TGTGCCAGCAGTTACTCTGGGATAGCGGGGGTCTACAATGAGCAGTACTTC	TRBD2	TRBV6-6	TRBJ2-7	few
CSVEVRPEGNTEAFF	TGCAGCGTTGAAGTCCGGCCTGAGGGGAACACTGAAGCTTTCTTT	.	TRBV29-1	TRBJ1-1	.
CASSQVNEQYF	TGTGCCAGCAGCCAGGTGAACGAGCAGTACTTC	.	TRBV3-1	TRBJ2-7	few
CASSVEEGGNQPQHF	TGTGCCAGCTCCGTTGAGGAGGGGGGCAATCAGCCCCAGCATTTT	.	TRBV18	TRBJ1-5	once
CSALSGQGTYF	TGCAGCGCCCTCAGCGGCCAGGGGACGTATTTT	.	TRBV29-1	TRBJ2-3	many
CASSIGGHLNEQFF	TGTGCCAGCAGTATTGGGGGACACCTCAATGAGCAGTTCTTC	.	TRBV27	TRBJ2-1	.
CASTKILGGDPSYNEQFF	TGTGCCAGTACAAAAATCCTAGGGGGGGACCCCTCCTACAATGAGCAGTTCTTC	.	TRBV2	TRBJ2-1	.
CASRPGQAYNEQFF	TGTGCCAGCAGACCGGGACAGGCCTACAATGAGCAGTTCTTC	TRBD1	TRBV12-3/TRBV12-4	TRBJ2-1	.
CASSLGTLVKNEQFF	TGTGCCAGCAGCCTTGGGACCCTTGTCAAGAATGAGCAGTTCTTC	.	TRBV7-2	TRBJ2-1	.
CASSTQGRGSYEQYF	TGTGCCAGCTCCACCCAGGGCAGGGGCTCCTACGAGCAGTACTTC	.	TRBV2	TRBJ2-7	.
CSAREGMKELFF	TGCAGTGCTAGAGAGGGGATGAAGGAACTGTTTTTT	.	TRBV20-1	TRBJ1-4	.
CASRHEYVDGYTF	TGTGCCAGCCGCCACGAGTATGTGGATGGCTACACCTTC	.	TRBV27	TRBJ1-2	.
CASSLRGQGGWDEQFF	TGTGCCAGCAGCCTCCGGGGGCAAGGGGGATGGGATGAGCAGTTCTTC	.	TRBV7-3	TRBJ2-1	few
CASSQGSGGYTF	TGTGCCAGCAGCCAAGGGTCCGGTGGCTACACCTTC	.	TRBV3-1	TRBJ1-2	.
CVSSQEGGTGYTF	TGTGTCAGCAGCCAAGAAGGTGGGACGGGCTACACCTTC	.	TRBV3-1	TRBJ1-2	.
CASSLSEGRQYF	TGTGCCAGCAGTTTATCGGAGGGCCGGCAGTACTTC	.	TRBV28	TRBJ2-7	.
CASSFGLADEQYF	TGTGCCAGCAGTTTCGGACTAGCGGACGAGCAGTACTTC	TRBD2	TRBV27	TRBJ2-7	few
CASRSGQGAASRVYNEQFF	TGTGCCAGCAGGTCGGGACAGGGGGCTGCTAGTAGGGTCTACAATGAGCAGTTCTTC	TRBD1	TRBV27	TRBJ2-1	.
CASSQGGDRAAYEQYF	TGCGCCAGCAGCCAAGGAGGGGACAGGGCCGCCTACGAGCAGTACTTC	TRBD1	TRBV4-1	TRBJ2-7	.
CASSVRGSQETQYF	TGTGCCAGCAGCGTCAGAGGGAGTCAAGAGACCCAGTACTTC	.	TRBV9	TRBJ2-5	few
CASSLSGQYNSPLHF	TGCGCCAGCTCCCTGTCGGGACAGTATAATTCACCCCTCCACTTT	TRBD1	TRBV10-2	TRBJ1-6	.
CASSLPLAGAYEQYF	TGTGCCAGCAGTCTCCCCCTAGCGGGAGCCTACGAGCAGTACTTC	TRBD2	TRBV28	TRBJ2-7	.
CASIVRDRGRGSYNSPLHF	TGTGCCAGCATTGTCCGGGACAGGGGGCGAGGATCCTATAATTCACCCCTCCACTTT	TRBD1	TRBV6-1	TRBJ1-6	.
CASGRSRGNEQFF	TGCGCCAGCGGCCGGTCGCGAGGAAATGAGCAGTTCTTC	.	TRBV5-1	TRBJ2-1	.
CASSLNPAPVGELFF	TGTGCCAGCAGCTTAAATCCAGCGCCAGTAGGGGAGCTGTTTTTT	.	TRBV7-3	TRBJ2-2	.
CASSFGGASYNEQFF	TGTGCCAGCAGTTTCGGAGGGGCGAGTTACAATGAGCAGTTCTTC	.	TRBV28	TRBJ2-1	.
CASKGTVQETQYF	TGCGCCAGCAAGGGGACAGTACAAGAGACCCAGTACTTC	TRBD1	TRBV5-1	TRBJ2-5	.
CASSLPTGLSTLSEQYF	TGTGCCAGCAGCTTACCGACAGGGCTCTCCACCCTTTCGGAGCAGTACTTC	TRBD1	TRBV7-9	TRBJ2-4	.